This T cell receptor (beta chain) was observed in a study of blood T cell repertoires in COVID-19. V shed 3 bases and J shed 4 bases, with 3 bases lying between them. Germline-derived CDR1 and CDR2 are SGHAT and FQNNGV. The CDR3 is 11 residues long. Some clones are missing from TCRdb's copy, which holds only in-frame ones; the method was immunoSEQ multiplex PCR. The table records about 480,000 clones, roughly 88% of them present only once. The chain joins TRBV11-2 to TRBJ2-5, with no clear D. The receptor was isolated from a woman in her forties who had recovered from COVID-19. Sequenced input: PBMCs or T cells enriched from blood (not recorded which). The CDR3 sequence is CASSFGETQYF. CDR3 sequence (DNA): TGTGCCAGCAGCTTCGGAGAGACCCAGTACTTC.